These 17 T cell receptor beta chains share one sample of origin, sequenced in a study of blood T cell repertoires in COVID-19 (dated by TCRdb to 2020 to 2022). Library preparation employed the immunoSEQ multiplex PCR assay. TCRdb mirrors the immuneACCESS table, restricted to in-frame sequences. Some clones are absent from its copies; in checked studies, under half trace to an unresolved V gene, and the reason for the others is unknown. The sample yields a few hundred thousand clones; about 85% were counted once. The ten largest make up approximately 20% of the sample. Sequenced sample: peripheral blood. The receptor source for this set is a young man with active or convalescent COVID-19.

The chain is built from TRBV7-8 and TRBJ2-1, with 10 bases aligning to TRBD2. CDR1 SGHVS and CDR2 FQNEAQ come from the germline V gene. The CDR3 consists of 16 residues. Unmatched junction bases numbered 4, after V lost 5 bases and J lost 0 bases. CDR3 protein: CASSLRTSGSYNEQFF. DNA for the CDR3: TGTGCCAGCAGCCTACGGACTAGCGGCTCCTACAATGAGCAGTTCTTC.

The chain is built from TRBV28 and TRBJ1-3; D remains unclear. V lost 8 bases and J 4 bases, leaving 21 bases between the germline ends. The CDR3 totals 16 residues. The germline V gene has CDR1 MDHEN and CDR2 SYDVKM. The CDR3 protein is CASCSIRVGGGNTIYF. The CDR3 DNA is TGTGCCAGCTGCTCGATTAGGGTCGGAGGGGGAAACACCATATATTTT. Based on the CDR3 plus reference TRBV28 and TRBJ1-3, the full variable domain is DVKVTQSSRYLVKRTGEKVFLECVQDMDHENMFWYRQDPGLGLRLIYFSYDVKMKEKGDIPEGYSVSREKKERFSLILESASTNQTSMYLCASCSIRVGGGNTIYFGEGSWLTVV.

V and J are TRBV10-3 and TRBJ1-4, with no clear D. Germline CDR1 ENHRY, CDR2 SYGVKD. The CDR3 has 12 residues. V dropped 4 bases and J dropped 12 bases, with 12 bases sitting between them. CDR3 sequence reads: CAISVSGMELFF. In nucleotides, the CDR3 is TGTGCCATCAGTGTCTCGGGTATGGAACTGTTTTTT.

The chain has TRBV2 and TRBJ2-1, with a weak D call TRBD2 (5 bases). This CDR3 is built from 14 residues. Germline V gives CDR1 SNHLY, CDR2 FYNNEI. V was shortened by 9 bases and J by 9 bases, with 21 bases between the two germline ends. This CDR3 is CARVGIADLGEQFF. CDR3 DNA: TGTGCCAGGGTCGGGATTGCTGACCTGGGTGAGCAGTTCTTC.

This sequence joins TRBV6-6 and TRBJ1-2; TRBD1 agrees at 7 bases. Germline lookup yields CDR1 MNHNY and CDR2 SVGAGI (reference sequence). V lost 3 bases, J lost 7 bases, and 5 bases stayed unmatched. The CDR3 extends over 13 amino acids. CDR3 loop: CASSYRDSGGYTF. Written as DNA, the CDR3 is TGTGCCAGCAGTTATCGGGACAGCGGTGGCTACACCTTC.

This chain joins TRBV6-6 and TRBJ1-6; 9 bases fit TRBD1. V lost 5 bases to trimming and J lost 9 bases; unmatched junction nucleotides: 11. The CDR3 is made up of 16 amino acids. Germline CDR1 MNHNY, CDR2 SVGAGI (reference sequence). The CDR3 coding sequence is TGTGCCAGCAGTCGAGGGGTGGGACAGGGAATTTCACCCCTCCACTTT. Its protein is CASSRGVGQGISPLHF.

The chain couples TRBV6-5 to TRBJ1-6; 9 positions agree with TRBD1. The CDR3 runs 14 residues. Trimming at V came to 5 bases and at J to 10 bases, leaving 6 bases not matched to a gene. Germline CDR1 is MNHEY and CDR2 is SVGAGI. The CDR3 DNA sequence: TGTGCCAGCAGTCGGACAGGGGAGGAATCACCCCTCCACTTT. This translates into CASSRTGEESPLHF.

The chain joins TRBV6-5 to TRBJ2-6; D uncertain. This CDR3 is built from 15 residues. V lost 8 bases and J lost 2, with 13 bases in between. Looked up from germline, CDR1 is MNHEY and CDR2 is SVGAGI. The CDR3 DNA is TGTGCCAGCGGTCGAACAAAAACTGGGGCCAACGTCCTGACTTTC. This translates into CASGRTKTGANVLTF.

This clone turned up a few times. The chain employs TRBV7-8 and TRBJ1-5, with 8 bases matching TRBD1. The length of the CDR3 is 19 residues. With 1 base clipped from V and 0 bases from J, the junction kept 11 bases outside the gene matches. Per the germline V gene, CDR1 is SGHVS and CDR2 is FQNEAQ. CDR3 bases: TGTGCCAGCAGCTTAGGTGGACAGGGATTAAACAATAGCAATCAGCCCCAGCATTTT. Protein product: CASSLGGQGLNNSNQPQHF.

The genes are TRBV20-1 and TRBJ2-7, with a tentative D call TRBD1 (5 bases). The CDR3 length is 15 residues. Per germline, CDR1 DFQATT and CDR2 SNEGSKA (reference sequence). Trimming left V 3 bases short and J 3 bases short, with 18 bases between. CDR3 residues: CSASPETAKGYEQYF. CDR3 DNA: TGCAGTGCTAGTCCCGAGACAGCTAAGGGCTACGAGCAGTACTTC.

The CDR3, as DNA: TGTGCCCTAAGGGGGACAGGCGGATATGGCTACACCTTC. Protein sequence: CALRGTGGYGYTF. V is TRBV7-9 and J is TRBJ1-2, with 8 bases identical to TRBD1. J gave up 5 bases and V 11 bases, and 10 bases lay outside the gene matches. CDR3 length: 13 residues. Germline V gene lookup returns CDR1 SEHNR and CDR2 FQNEAQ (reference sequence).

The count of this clone is one. The gene calls are TRBV9 and TRBJ1-1, with D hard to call. The CDR3 consists of 15 residues. Trimming removed 2 bases from V and 1 base from J, with 12 bases in between. Germline V gene data show CDR1 as SGDLS and CDR2 as YYNGEE. The DNA for the CDR3 is TGTGCCAGCAGCGTCCGGGAGTCGGGGAACACTGAAGCTTTCTTT. Its protein is CASSVRESGNTEAFF.

The genes are TRBV4-1 and TRBJ1-3; TRBD1 matches at 9 bases. CDR3 length: 15 amino acids. V lost 3 bases and J lost 11; bases outside the gene matches: 11. Per the germline V gene, CDR1 is MGHRA and CDR2 is YSYEKL. CDR3 region: CASSQTGTGSLAIYF. DNA of the CDR3: TGCGCCAGCAGCCAGACCGGGACAGGGAGCCTGGCCATATATTTT.

Written as DNA, the CDR3 is TGTGCCAGCAGAATAGGGGCCAGGAGGGAATATAATTCACCCCTCCACTTT. This encodes CASRIGARREYNSPLHF. This chain connects TRBV28 to TRBJ1-6, with a weak D call TRBD1 (5 bases). Germline V gives CDR1 MDHEN, CDR2 SYDVKM. The ends were cut back, 6 bases at V and 4 bases at J, with 19 bases in the middle. The CDR3 is made up of 17 amino acids. Based on the CDR3 plus reference TRBV28 and TRBJ1-6, the full variable domain is DVKVTQSSRYLVKRTGEKVFLECVQDMDHENMFWYRQDPGLGLRLIYFSYDVKMKEKGDIPEGYSVSREKKERFSLILESASTNQTSMYLCASRIGARREYNSPLHFGNGTRLTVT.

The chain joins TRBV12-3 or TRBV12-4 to TRBJ1-1; D unresolved. This CDR3 spans 12 amino acids. Deletions cut 7 bases from V and 1 base from J, with 7 bases between. CDR3 sequence reads: CASNTQNTEAFF. In DNA form, the CDR3 reads TGTGCCAGCAACACCCAGAACACTGAAGCTTTCTTT.

This chain joins TRBV7-2 and TRBJ2-1; maybe TRBD2 (6 bases). CDR1 and CDR2 (germline): SGHTA, FQGNSA. V shed 3 bases and J shed 6 bases, with 12 bases lying between them. This CDR3 comprises 14 residues. The CDR3 DNA reads TGTGCCAGCAGCTTTCGGGACTCTCTCAATGAGCAGTTCTTC. It encodes CASSFRDSLNEQFF.

This clone is a singleton in its sample. Here the CDR3 reads CASSTGTSGARDTQYF. The CDR3 nucleotides read TGCGCCAGCAGCACTGGGACTAGCGGGGCCCGGGATACGCAGTATTTT. The chain links TRBV5-1 to TRBJ2-3; 13 bases fit TRBD2. CDR1 SGHRS and CDR2 YFSETQ come from the germline V gene. The J segment lost 6 bases and the V segment lost 4 bases, leaving 8 bases of the junction unmatched. The CDR3 contains 16 residues.